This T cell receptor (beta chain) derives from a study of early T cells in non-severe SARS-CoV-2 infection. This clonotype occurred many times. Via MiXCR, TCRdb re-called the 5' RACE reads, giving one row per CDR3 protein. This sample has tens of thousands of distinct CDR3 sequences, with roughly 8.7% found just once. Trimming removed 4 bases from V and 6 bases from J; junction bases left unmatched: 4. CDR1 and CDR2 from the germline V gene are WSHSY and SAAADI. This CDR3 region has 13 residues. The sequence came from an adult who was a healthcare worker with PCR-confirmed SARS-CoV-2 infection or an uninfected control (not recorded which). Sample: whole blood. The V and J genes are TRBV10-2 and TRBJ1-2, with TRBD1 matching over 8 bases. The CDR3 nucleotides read TGCGCCAGCAGTGGCAGGGGGCTTAATGGCTACACCTTC. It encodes CASSGRGLNGYTF.